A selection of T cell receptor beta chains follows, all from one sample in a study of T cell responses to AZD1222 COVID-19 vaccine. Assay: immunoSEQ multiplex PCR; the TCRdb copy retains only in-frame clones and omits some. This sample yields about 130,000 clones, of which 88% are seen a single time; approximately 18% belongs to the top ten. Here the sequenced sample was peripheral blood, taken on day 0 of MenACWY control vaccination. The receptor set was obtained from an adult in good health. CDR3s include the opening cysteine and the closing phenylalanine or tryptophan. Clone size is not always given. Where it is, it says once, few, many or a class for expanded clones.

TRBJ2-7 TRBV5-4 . CASSVGPLTYEQYF
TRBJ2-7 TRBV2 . CASSEPNLAGEPYEQYF
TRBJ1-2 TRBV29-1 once CSDRDRGPRANYGYTF
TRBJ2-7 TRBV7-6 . CASSLGPSGSYEQYF
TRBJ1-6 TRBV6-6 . CASSNPSRGRSPLHF
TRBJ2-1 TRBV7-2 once CASSLAGAGVFNEQFF
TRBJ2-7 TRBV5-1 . CASSLGDRAAYEQYF
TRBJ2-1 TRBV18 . CASSPGRDNEQFF
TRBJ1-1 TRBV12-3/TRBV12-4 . CASGHQLSEAFF
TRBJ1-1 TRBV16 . CASSQGGDTEAFF
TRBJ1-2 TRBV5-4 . CASSLVDWAANYGYTF
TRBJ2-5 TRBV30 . CAWSESQPWETQYF
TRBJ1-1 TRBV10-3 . CAITDPGQSSTEAFF
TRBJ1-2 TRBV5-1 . CASSWVGTGGGGYTF
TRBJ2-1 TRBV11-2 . CASSLEQSSYNEQFF
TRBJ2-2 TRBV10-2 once CASSESGDGELFF
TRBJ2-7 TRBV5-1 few CASRWGGLGEQYF
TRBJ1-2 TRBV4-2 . CASSQDEGYYGYTF
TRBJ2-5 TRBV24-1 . CATSDLTSSETQYF
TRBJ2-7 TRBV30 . CAWAGTGRRGEQYF
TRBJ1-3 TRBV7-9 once CASSEAAGAGNTIYF
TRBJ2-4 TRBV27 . CASSRIIPGLAGAVSKNIQYF
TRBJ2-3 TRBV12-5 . CASSESGGFRNTQYF
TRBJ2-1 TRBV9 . CASSGSGRQFF
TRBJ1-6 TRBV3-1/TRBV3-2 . CASRATGRNSPLHF
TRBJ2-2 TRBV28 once CASSLSGLGAGTGELFF
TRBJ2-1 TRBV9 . CASSLTTLADNEQFF
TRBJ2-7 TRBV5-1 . CASSFPGDYEQYF
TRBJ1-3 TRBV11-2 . CASSTSSSGNTIYF
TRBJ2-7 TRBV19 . CASSIVPAGGGEQYF
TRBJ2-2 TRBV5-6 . CASLPGGPNTGELFF
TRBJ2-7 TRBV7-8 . CASSPNSYEQYF
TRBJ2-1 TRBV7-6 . CASSLRGNEQFF
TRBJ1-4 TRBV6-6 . CASIGQGAANEKLFF
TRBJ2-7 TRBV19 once CASSITTGAYEQYF
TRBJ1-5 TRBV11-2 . CASSPFESASNQPQHF
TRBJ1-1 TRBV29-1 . CSVATGPSKEAFF
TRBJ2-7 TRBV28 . CASSWGRIEQYF
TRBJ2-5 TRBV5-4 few CASSHRTGAQETQYF